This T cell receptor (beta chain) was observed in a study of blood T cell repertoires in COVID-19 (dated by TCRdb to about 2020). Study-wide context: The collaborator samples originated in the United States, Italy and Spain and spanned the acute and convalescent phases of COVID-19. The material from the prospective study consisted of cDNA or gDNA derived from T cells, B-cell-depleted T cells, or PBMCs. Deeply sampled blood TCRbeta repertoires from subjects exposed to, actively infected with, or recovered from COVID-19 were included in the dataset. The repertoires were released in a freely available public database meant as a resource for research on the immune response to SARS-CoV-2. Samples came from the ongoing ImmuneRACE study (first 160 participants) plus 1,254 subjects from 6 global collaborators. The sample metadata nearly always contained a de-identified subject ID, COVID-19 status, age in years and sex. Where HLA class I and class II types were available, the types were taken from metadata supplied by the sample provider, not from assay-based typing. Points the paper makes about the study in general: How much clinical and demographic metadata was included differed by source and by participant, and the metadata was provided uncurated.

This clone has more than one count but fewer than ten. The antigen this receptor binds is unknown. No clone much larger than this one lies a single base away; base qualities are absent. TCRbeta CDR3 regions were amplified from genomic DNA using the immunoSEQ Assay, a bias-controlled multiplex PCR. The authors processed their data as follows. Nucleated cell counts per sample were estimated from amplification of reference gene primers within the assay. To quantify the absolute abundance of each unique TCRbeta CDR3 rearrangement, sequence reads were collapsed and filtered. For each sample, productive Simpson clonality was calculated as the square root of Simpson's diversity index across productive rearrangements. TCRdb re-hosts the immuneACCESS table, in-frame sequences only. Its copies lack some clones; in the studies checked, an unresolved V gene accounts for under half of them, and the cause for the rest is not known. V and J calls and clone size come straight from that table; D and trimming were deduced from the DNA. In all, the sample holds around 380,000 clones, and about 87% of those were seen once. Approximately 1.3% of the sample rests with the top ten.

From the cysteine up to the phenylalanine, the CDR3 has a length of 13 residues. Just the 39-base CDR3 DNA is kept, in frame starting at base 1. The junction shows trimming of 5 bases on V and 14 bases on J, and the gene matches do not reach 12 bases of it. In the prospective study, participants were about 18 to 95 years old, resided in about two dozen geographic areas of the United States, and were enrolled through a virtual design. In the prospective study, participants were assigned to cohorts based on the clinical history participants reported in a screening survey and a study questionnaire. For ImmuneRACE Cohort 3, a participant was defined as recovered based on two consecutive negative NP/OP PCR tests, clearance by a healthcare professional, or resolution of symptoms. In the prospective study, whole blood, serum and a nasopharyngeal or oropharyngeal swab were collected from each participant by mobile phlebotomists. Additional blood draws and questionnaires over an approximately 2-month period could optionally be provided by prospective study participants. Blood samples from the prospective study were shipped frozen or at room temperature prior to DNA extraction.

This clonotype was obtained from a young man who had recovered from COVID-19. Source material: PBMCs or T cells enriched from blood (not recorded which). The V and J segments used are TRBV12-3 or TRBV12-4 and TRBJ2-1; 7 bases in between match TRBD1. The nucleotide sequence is TGTGCCAGCAGTCCCCTGGGGGACAGAGGGGAGTTCTTC. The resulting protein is CASSPLGDRGEFF.